The rows below give T cell receptor beta chains drawn from one sample of a study of T-cell reconstitution after alpha-beta-depleted transplantation in children. TCRdb ran MiXCR on the PCR reads and lists one entry per CDR3 protein. The sample shows 450,000 to 550,000 distinct CDR3 sequences, about an eighth of them seen only once. The sequencing here drew on PBMCs, mostly from graft donor cells, taken 180 days after TCRalphabeta/CD19-depleted stem cell transplant. The receptor source for this set is a female patient younger than 10 who had a stem cell transplant for aplastic anemia, so the T cells may come from the graft donor. Both conserved end residues are part of each CDR3.

V,J,CDR3
TRBV7-2,TRBJ1-5,CASSPTRDRGQPQHF
TRBV20-1,TRBJ1-4,CSARDVGQRDEKLFF
TRBV5-1,TRBJ1-1,CASSLGGVSTEAFF
TRBV7-2,TRBJ1-2,CASARGAGDYGYTF
TRBV10-3,TRBJ2-7,CAILKGYEQYF
TRBV11-2,TRBJ2-1,CASSTYRDNEQFF
TRBV3-1,TRBJ1-1,CASSRGRVGTEAFF
TRBV5-1,TRBJ1-2,CASSLAGGTGSYGYTF
TRBV7-8,TRBJ2-3,CASSRTGFSGSGLADTQYF
TRBV29-1,TRBJ2-2,CSVQKKAGATNTGELFF
TRBV4-3,TRBJ2-2,CASSQIGGLAGVGTAGELFF
TRBV7-2,TRBJ2-7,CASSLGARTFTYEQYF
TRBV24-1,TRBJ2-1,CATSDHDSLVDNEQFF
TRBV29-1,TRBJ2-1,CSVEAGLGNEQFF
TRBV27,TRBJ2-3,CASSPSAWTGVTDTQYF
TRBV7-9,TRBJ2-2,CASSPRAGGNTGELFF
TRBV18,TRBJ2-5,CASSPPAAGVTETQYF
TRBV7-2,TRBJ2-1,CASSLALAGWNEQFF
TRBV4-2,TRBJ2-1,CASSLGQGRDEQFF
TRBV27,TRBJ2-7,CASSLGTSYEQYF
TRBV28,TRBJ2-7,CASSSGHKLTYEQYF
TRBV12-3/TRBV12-4,TRBJ1-2,CASSLNWGAQDYGYTF
TRBV7-2,TRBJ1-6,CASSLAWTGIGSPLHF
TRBV7-2,TRBJ2-5,CASSLVRAGAFRETQYF
TRBV28,TRBJ2-1,CASSLGDRVGSYNEQFF
TRBV9,TRBJ2-3,CASRPTSGRAADTQYF
TRBV18,TRBJ1-2,CASSMASGVYGYTF
TRBV7-2,TRBJ1-5,CASSLTGGDPLPQHF
TRBV12-3/TRBV12-4,TRBJ2-7,CASSFRVAGGTYEQYF
TRBV7-9,TRBJ1-1,CASSPGRAGGLNTEAFF
TRBV6-2/TRBV6-3,TRBJ2-1,CASSFFHLNNEQFF
TRBV7-8,TRBJ2-1,CASSLYRGIYNEQFF
TRBV7-2,TRBJ2-5,CASSLGTQETQYF
TRBV7-2,TRBJ2-1,CASRSGGALYNEQFF